The source of this T cell receptor (beta chain) is a study of shared clonotypes between healthy human individuals. The data were produced by immunoSEQ multiplex PCR, yet TCRdb's version contains in-frame clones alone and is incomplete. The repertoire holds 2 million to 2.5 million clones, with 93% as singletons. There are 12 residues in the CDR3. Trimming pared 2 bases from V and 8 bases from J, leaving 7 bases between. From germline, CDR1 is MNHNS and CDR2 SASEGT. This chain uses TRBV6-1 with TRBJ2-1, with no clear D. The clonotype comes from a man aged 18 to 35 in good health. Some clones in this sample may be carry-over from other donors' samples. Material for sequencing was naive CD4+ T cells from PBMCs. Subset of the sample: CD45RA+ positively selected. For the CDR3, the DNA is TGTGCCAGCAGTGAAATTCTCGATGAGCAGTTCTTC. The encoded protein is CASSEILDEQFF.